This section outlines one TCR beta chain sequence together with its context. No cognate antigen has been identified for it. Base qualities are not recorded, but no much larger clone differs from it by a single base. A single peripheral blood draw of around 120 mL on average was collected from each donor into heparinised tubes. A BD FACSAria II was used to sort naive, central memory, regulatory and stem cell-like memory CD4+ T cells with a panel that included CD45RO, CCR7, CD25, CD127, CD95 and CD27. Purity was above 98% for every sorted population. PBMCs were isolated immediately by Lymphoprep density gradient centrifugation and stained directly without culture. Samples were stained and sorted in pairs, with one healthy donor and one patient per experiment, so that batch effects were minimized. These data come from a study of beta chain features in type 1 diabetes (dated by TCRdb to between 2017 and 2018). About the study as a whole: Patients and healthy donors did not differ in mean age, gender distribution, total cell number or subset yield. Across all samples, approximately 100 million sorted cells were examined, and cell number per subset correlated strongly with RNA yield. The study compared the TCRB repertoires of sorted circulating CD4+ T cell subsets in recently diagnosed type 1 diabetes patients with those in matched healthy donors. Regulatory and stem cell-like memory subsets were obtained from only 8 patients and roughly 8 healthy donors, while naive and central memory subsets were obtained from all 30 or so donors.

From cysteine to phenylalanine, the CDR3 is 16 amino acids long. The DNA shown is the 48-base CDR3, in frame from base 1. V and J lose 1 base and 6 bases, and a span of 17 bases separates them. CDR1 and CDR2 (SGDLS, YYNGEE) derive from the germline V gene. All of the isolated RNA was reverse transcribed with the High Capacity cDNA Reverse Transcription Kit, so expressed TCRB transcripts were sequenced. Naive, central memory and regulatory T cell samples underwent deep immunoSEQ sequencing, averaging about 3.57 million total reads per sample. Sorted cells were lysed in RLT buffer, and RNA was extracted using DNase-treated RNeasy Micro or Mini kits according to cell number. To prevent cross-contamination, every cell subset was processed on its own, while patient and healthy donor samples were processed together. TCRB sequences were amplified from cDNA with the immunoSEQ multiplex PCR, producing 87-bp fragments spanning the CDR3 region. Sequencing of the amplicons was performed on the Illumina HiSeq platform. The original methods were these. Synthetic template baselines were used to correct PCR bias computationally, reads within Hamming distance 2 were collapsed, and singletons that could not be merged were discarded. By aligning reads against IMGT, V, D and J genes, CDR3 length, and insertions or deletions at six rearrangement sites were assigned. Within each subset, clonotype counts were normalized to the number of sorted cells before true diversity and Gini coefficients were calculated with the tcR R package. The overlap coefficient, calculated on TCRB nucleotide sequences, was used to quantify repertoire sharing. Out-of-frame TCRB sequences from naive cells were analyzed as a proxy for the pre-selection repertoire. TCRdb mirrors the immuneACCESS table, restricted to in-frame sequences. Some clones are absent from its copies; in checked studies, under half trace to an unresolved V gene, and the reason for the others is unknown. The DNA was the basis for D and trimming; V, J and clone size are from that table. The sample table lists a few hundred thousand clones, 14% to 15% of them with a count of one. The ten largest clonotypes hold less than 0.02% of the sample.

The investigation overall reported the following: At VDJ recombination sites, type 1 diabetes patients had fewer insertions and more deleted nucleotides, which implies abnormalities in thymic rearrangement. Because small numbers of individuals were included in the HLA sub-analyses, any influence of HLA type on TCRB rearrangement was left unresolved. Shorter templates might be favored by PCR, yet because patient and control samples were amplified and corrected together, any such skew would affect both groups equally. A moderate but significant shortening of TCRB CDR3 length was observed in type 1 diabetes patients in all four CD4+ subsets. The naive, central memory and regulatory TCRB repertoires appeared to resemble one another more closely among patients than among healthy donors. Because cDNA rather than genomic DNA was sequenced, highly expressing activated cells could have been over-represented, although no difference in activation and CD3 levels was found between groups.

The receptor was derived from a man between 18 and 29 years old with type 1 diabetes. The sample was naive CD4+ T cells from blood. The cell subset or site label for this specimen denotes: true naive CD4+ T cells. The sequence is built from TRBV9 and TRBJ2-1; the best D guess is TRBD2, with 6 bases matching. The base sequence is TGTGCCAGCAGCGTATCGGCGGGATATGATATCAATGAGCAGTTCTTC. Its amino acids are CASSVSAGYDINEQFF.